What follows are 32 T cell receptor beta chains derived from one specimen sequenced in a study of cytomegalovirus exposure and HLA in healthy donors. PCR involved 60 Vbeta and 13 Jbeta primers. TCRdb's table, derived via immunoSEQ multiplex PCR, lists solely in-frame clones and lacks some. This sample's table reports about 87,000 clones. The sample consisted of PBMCs. These receptors were obtained from a man aged 45-65 years in good health and CMV-seropositive.

The V call is TRBV7-2, the J call TRBJ2-3; D gene ambiguous. CDR1 is SGHTA and CDR2 is FQGNSA in the germline V gene. Trimming shortened V by 1 base and J by 5 bases, and 7 bases separated the two germline ends. This CDR3 comprises 13 residues. The CDR3 loop reads CASSLEYRDTQYF. The CDR3 DNA follows: TGTGCCAGCAGCTTAGAGTACAGAGATACGCAGTATTTT.

The chain has TRBV7-9 and TRBJ2-7; D perhaps matches TRBD2 (5 bases). The CDR3 spans 15 residues. The germline gives CDR1 SEHNR, CDR2 FQNEAQ (reference sequence). The V end was cut by 6 bases, the J end by 4 bases, with 19 bases between. The CDR3 region is CASRGAVKAHYEQYV. The CDR3 DNA is TGTGCCAGCAGAGGAGCGGTCAAAGCCCATTACGAGCAGTACGTC.

CDR3 region: CASSLTSNTGELFF. DNA for the CDR3: TGTGCCAGCAGCCTAACTAGTAACACCGGGGAGCTGTTTTTT. The chain recombines TRBV14 with TRBJ2-2, with D perhaps TRBD2 (5 bases). This CDR3 is 14 amino acids long. Germline values: CDR1 SGHDN, CDR2 FVKESK. Trimming removed 4 bases from V and 2 bases from J, with 8 bases in between.

V is TRBV19 and J is TRBJ1-5; the D gene is possibly TRBD1 (5 bases). In germline, CDR1 is LNHDA, CDR2 SQIVND (reference sequence). The V end was cut by 6 bases, the J end by 7 bases, with 10 bases between. The CDR3 is made up of 12 amino acids. The CDR3 DNA sequence: TGTGCCAGTAGGGGGGGAGTACAGCCCCAGCATTTT. Protein: CASRGGVQPQHF.

This chain joins TRBV30 and TRBJ1-1; D uncertain. Trimming left V 0 bases short and J 1 base short, with 6 bases between. The CDR3 consists of 13 residues. CDR1 is GTSNPN, CDR2 SVGIG, per germline (reference sequence). The CDR3 protein is CAWSVGWNTEAFF. CDR3 bases: TGTGCCTGGAGTGTGGGCTGGAACACTGAAGCTTTCTTT.

CDR3 region: CAISQGARTDTQYF. DNA of the CDR3: TGTGCCATCAGCCAGGGGGCCCGCACAGATACGCAGTATTTT. The chain links TRBV10-3 to TRBJ2-3; 8 nucleotides agree with TRBD1. The ends lost 6 bases at V and 1 base at J; junction bases unmatched: 3. This CDR3 is 14 amino acids long. Germline assignment: CDR1 ENHRY and CDR2 SYGVKD.

The J gene is TRBJ2-7, the V gene TRBV30; TRBD2 is a possible D gene (5 bases). CDR1 is GTSNPN and CDR2 is SVGIG in the germline V gene (reference sequence). V lost 7 bases and J 4 bases, leaving 17 bases between the germline ends. The CDR3 is 13 amino acids. The CDR3 DNA sequence: TGTGCCTCGCTTGCCGGGGAGAGGTACGAGCAGTACTTC. Translation: CASLAGERYEQYF.

The chain employs TRBV7-9 and TRBJ1-3; D is unclear. Germline CDR1 reads SEHNR; CDR2 reads FQNEAQ (reference sequence). The CDR3 has 17 amino acids. The V and J ends lost 3 bases and 1 base respectively, with 16 bases between them. Here the CDR3 reads CASSFSRVVSSGNTIYF. In nucleotides, the CDR3 is TGTGCCAGCAGCTTTAGTCGGGTGGTCTCGTCTGGAAACACCATATATTTT.

J is TRBJ2-7 and V is TRBV11-2; TRBD2 is a possible D gene (6 bases). Trimming removed 1 base at V and 0 bases at J, with 7 bases between. The CDR3 runs 14 residues. From germline, CDR1 is SGHAT and CDR2 FQNNGV. This CDR3 reads CASSLGGTSYEQYV. CDR3 nucleotides: TGTGCCAGCAGCTTAGGCGGGACCTCCTACGAGCAGTACGTC.

The rearrangement links TRBV9 to TRBJ2-1; TRBD2 matches at 8 bases. V shed 6 bases, J shed 4 bases, and the junction held 12 bases outside the gene matches. The CDR3 is made up of 16 amino acids. Germline-derived CDR1 and CDR2 are SGDLS and YYNGEE. CDR3 region: CASTPTREGLYNEQFF. CDR3 DNA: TGTGCCAGCACCCCCACCCGGGAGGGACTGTACAATGAGCAGTTCTTC.

The chain links TRBV5-1 to TRBJ1-4; 7 nucleotides match TRBD1. The germline CDR1 and CDR2 sequences are SGHRS and YFSETQ. J gave up 7 bases and V 0 bases, and 6 bases lay outside the gene matches. The CDR3 extends over 15 amino acids. The CDR3 region is CASSLGSGGGEKLFF. CDR3 sequence (DNA): TGCGCCAGCAGCTTGGGCTCAGGGGGTGGTGAAAAACTGTTTTTT.

The chain is built from TRBV6-5 and TRBJ2-4, with 9 bases identical to TRBD2. The CDR3 is 16 residues long. From germline, CDR1 is MNHEY and CDR2 SVGAGI. J gave up 7 bases and V 0 bases, and 7 bases lay outside the gene matches. The CDR3 is CASSYSSAGGGNIQYF. The CDR3 DNA sequence: TGTGCCAGCAGTTACTCGAGTGCGGGAGGGGGTAACATTCAGTACTTC.

The genes are TRBV6-5 and TRBJ1-1, with a weak D call TRBD1 (5 bases). Germline lookup yields CDR1 MNHEY and CDR2 SVGAGI. The V gene lost 4 bases and the J gene lost 1 base, with 13 bases spanning the gap. The CDR3 totals 15 residues. The CDR3 DNA is TGTGCCAGCAGTTGGAACGGACACCCGAACACTGAAGCTTTCTTT. This sequence encodes CASSWNGHPNTEAFF.

This chain links TRBV4-1 with TRBJ2-4; maybe TRBD2 (5 bases). The CDR3 loop spans 17 amino acids. V shed 3 bases and J shed 1 base, with 16 bases lying between them. Germline V gene data show CDR1 as MGHRA and CDR2 as YSYEKL. CDR3 sequence: CASSQPVWGAAKNIQYF. The CDR3, as DNA: TGCGCCAGCAGCCAGCCCGTATGGGGAGCGGCCAAAAACATTCAGTACTTC.

The CDR3 sequence is CASSLSLQGDNQPQHF. DNA of the CDR3: TGTGCCAGCTCACTGTCCTTACAGGGAGACAATCAGCCCCAGCATTTT. The rearrangement uses TRBV18 and TRBJ1-5; TRBD1 might be the D (6 bases). V dropped 4 bases and J dropped 3 bases, with 16 bases sitting between them. The CDR3 sequence is 16 residues long. Germline assignment: CDR1 KGHSH and CDR2 LQKENI.

The rearrangement uses TRBV9 and TRBJ1-3; tentative D call: TRBD1 (6 bases). The CDR3 is 14 residues long. CDR1 SGDLS and CDR2 YYNGEE come from the germline V gene. V lost 2 bases to trimming and J lost 4 bases, with 10 bases between them. The CDR3 loop reads CASSVTGSGNTIYF. The CDR3, as DNA: TGTGCCAGCAGCGTTACAGGGTCCGGAAACACCATATATTTT.

The chain is built from TRBV6-7 and TRBJ2-7; TRBD2 matches 9 bases. TRBV6-7 is given ORF status, its function remaining uncertain. This CDR3 contains 13 residues. Trimming removed 4 bases from V and 7 bases from J; junction bases left unmatched: 5. In DNA form, the CDR3 reads TGTGCCAGCAGTTCCGGACTAGCGAGGGAGCAGTACGTC. Translation gives CASSSGLAREQYV.

The CDR3 nucleotides read TGTGCCAGCAGTTGGCTCGGGGACTCACACACCGGGGAGCTGTTTTTT. It encodes CASSWLGDSHTGELFF. V is TRBV6-5 and J is TRBJ2-2; D might be TRBD2 (6 bases). CDR3 length: 16 amino acids. Deletions cut 4 bases from V and 3 bases from J, with 15 bases between. In germline, CDR1 is MNHEY, CDR2 SVGAGI.

The genes are TRBV5-6 and TRBJ2-7; D ambiguous. V lost 2 bases to trimming and J lost 3 bases, with 9 bases between them. The CDR3 has 13 amino acids. Per the germline V gene, CDR1 is SGHDT and CDR2 is YYEEEE. The CDR3 reads CASSFFGGYEQYV. The DNA of the CDR3 is TGTGCCAGCAGCTTTTTCGGCGGCTACGAGCAGTACGTC.

The V and J genes are TRBV7-2 and TRBJ2-3, with D perhaps TRBD2 (5 bases). Germline V gene lookup returns CDR1 SGHTA and CDR2 FQGNSA. The CDR3 has 13 residues. The V end was cut by 4 bases, the J end by 6 bases, with 11 bases between. CDR3: CASSSTSGDTQYF. The CDR3 DNA sequence: TGTGCCAGCAGCTCGACATCGGGGGATACGCAGTATTTT.

V usage is TRBV30 and J usage is TRBJ2-2; D is possibly TRBD1 (5 bases). V lost 2 bases and J lost 6, with 13 bases in between. Germline CDR1 is GTSNPN and CDR2 is SVGIG (reference sequence). The CDR3 is 14 residues long. Written as DNA, the CDR3 is TGTGCCTGGAGTAAGACAGTCAGGGCCGGGGAGCTGTTTTTT. Translated, it gives CAWSKTVRAGELFF.

V and J are TRBV28 and TRBJ1-4; TRBD1 might be the D (5 bases). This CDR3 is built from 15 residues. Trimming cost V 1 base and J 0 bases, with 6 bases left between them. Germline-derived CDR1 and CDR2 are MDHEN and SYDVKM. CDR3 in DNA: TGTGCCAGCAGTTTATCACAGGCAACTAATGAAAAACTGTTTTTT. Its protein is CASSLSQATNEKLFF.

The CDR3 DNA follows: TGTGCCAGCAGCGTAGCCCCAGGGACTGGAAACACCATATATTTT. As protein: CASSVAPGTGNTIYF. This chain uses TRBV9 with TRBJ1-3; D is perhaps TRBD1 (5 bases). The CDR3 extends over 15 amino acids. V dropped 0 bases and J dropped 2 bases, with 9 bases sitting between them. Germline CDR1 and CDR2: SGDLS and YYNGEE.

V gene TRBV30 combines with J gene TRBJ1-2; no clear D gene. Germline loops: CDR1 GTSNPN, CDR2 SVGIG (reference sequence). The length of the CDR3 is 12 residues. Trimming took 2 bases from V and 5 from J, leaving 9 bases between them. CDR3 DNA: TGTGCCTGGAGTAAACAGCCGTATGGCTACACCTTC. This gives the protein CAWSKQPYGYTF.

Concerning this clone itself: The junction differs from germline at one of its ends, possibly a read error. CDR3 DNA sequence: TGTGCTAGCAGCTTAGCCCCAGCTAGGGGGATTTCGGATGAGCAGTTCTTC. Translation: CASSLAPARGISDEQFF. V is TRBV7-7 and J is TRBJ2-1, with D perhaps TRBD1 (6 bases). The CDR3 loop spans 17 amino acids. Germline CDR1 is SSHAT and CDR2 is FNYEAQ (reference sequence).

The J gene is TRBJ2-2, the V gene TRBV9; 10 positions agree with TRBD2. The CDR3 has 19 amino acids. The germline CDR1 and CDR2 sequences are SGDLS and YYNGEE. Unmatched junction bases numbered 11, after V lost 0 bases and J lost 3 bases. In nucleotides, the CDR3 is TGTGCCAGCAGCGTAGTTCTAGCGGGAGCCGGTTGGGACACCGGGGAGCTGTTTTTT. Translation gives CASSVVLAGAGWDTGELFF.

V gene TRBV5-1 combines with J gene TRBJ1-1; possible D gene TRBD1, 5 bases. Looked up from germline, CDR1 is SGHRS and CDR2 is YFSETQ. V was trimmed by 4 bases and J by 5 bases, leaving 18 bases between them. The length of the CDR3 is 15 residues. The CDR3 DNA follows: TGCGCCAGCAGCCGCGGGGGTCGAGGGTTGACTGAAGCTTTCTTT. Its translation is CASSRGGRGLTEAFF.

V gene TRBV5-1 combines with J gene TRBJ1-1; D not certain. With 0 bases removed from V and 1 base from J, the gap between germline ends came to 4 bases. The CDR3 length is 13 residues. Germline values: CDR1 SGHRS, CDR2 YFSETQ. In DNA form, the CDR3 reads TGCGCCAGCAGCTTGGACAGGAACACTGAAGCTTTCTTT. Protein: CASSLDRNTEAFF.

The chain couples TRBV13 to TRBJ1-2, with 9 bases identical to TRBD1. Germline loops: CDR1 PRHDT, CDR2 FYEKMQ (reference sequence). The V segment lost 5 bases and the J segment 4 bases; nucleotides outside the gene matches: 5. The CDR3 runs to 14 residues. Here the CDR3 reads CASSVDRGVYGYTF. The CDR3 coding sequence is TGTGCCAGCAGCGTAGACAGGGGGGTCTATGGCTACACCTTC.

The chain joins TRBV19 to TRBJ1-1; 10 nucleotides match TRBD1. The CDR3 length is 14 residues. Germline CDR1 LNHDA, CDR2 SQIVND (reference sequence). V shed 7 bases and J 2 bases; nucleotides not matched to a gene: 4. DNA for the CDR3: TGTGCCAGTACGGGACAGGGGAGAAACACTGAAGCTTTCTTT. Its translation: CASTGQGRNTEAFF. Using reference TRBV19 and TRBJ1-1 for the parts outside the CDR3, the full variable domain is DGGITQSPKYLFRKEGQNVTLSCEQNLNHDAMYWYRQDPGQGLRLIYYSQIVNDFQKGDIAEGYSVSREKKESFPLTVTSAQKNPTAFYLCASTGQGRNTEAFFGQGTRLTVV.

This chain joins TRBV30 and TRBJ2-1, with 7 nucleotides matching TRBD2. The CDR3 runs to 14 residues. V gave up 7 bases and J gave up 3 bases; unmatched junction bases: 9. Germline CDR1 and CDR2: GTSNPN and SVGIG (reference sequence). The CDR3 loop is CAYLAGLGYNEQFF. CDR3 nucleotides: TGTGCCTACTTAGCGGGCCTCGGCTACAATGAGCAGTTCTTC.

The chain combines TRBV5-8 with TRBJ1-1; TRBD1 might be the D (6 bases). Germline CDR1 reads SGHTS; CDR2 reads YDEGEE. This CDR3 has 14 amino acids. Between the trimmed V and J ends, which lost 6 bases and 4 bases, there was a span of 16 bases. CDR3 in amino acids: CASILTGRGTEAFF. The CDR3 coding sequence is TGTGCCAGCATCCTGACAGGTCGAGGCACTGAAGCTTTCTTT.